These T cell receptor beta chains were read from a single sample in a study of neurological immune-mediated disorders. TCRdb recomputed calls from the 5' RACE reads with MiXCR, one row per CDR3 protein. Of some 48,000 distinct CDR3 sequences in the sample, just under 6% were seen once. Input material: CD4+ T cells from blood. These receptors originate from a woman younger than 35 with multiple sclerosis. Each CDR3 is given with its conserved first and last residue. Fields, in order: J gene, D gene, clone size, V gene, CDR3 protein, CDR3 DNA. D genes are given only for firm matches. Size is omitted from some rows. Given values are once, few, many or a class for expanded clones.

J: TRBJ1-1; D: NA; size: many; V: TRBV20-1; CDR3: CSASSGWNTEAFF; DNA: TGCAGTGCTAGTTCGGGGTGGAACACTGAAGCTTTCTTT
J: TRBJ1-5; D: TRBD1; size: many; V: TRBV12-3/TRBV12-4; CDR3: CASSLRDRNSNQPQHF; DNA: TGTGCCAGCAGTTTAAGGGACAGGAATAGCAATCAGCCCCAGCATTTT
J: TRBJ2-7; D: NA; size: many; V: TRBV20-1; CDR3: CSASYGSFYEQYF; DNA: TGCAGTGCTAGCTATGGCAGTTTTTACGAGCAGTACTTC
J: TRBJ2-1; D: TRBD2; size: many; V: TRBV7-2; CDR3: CASTGTSGRPSYNEQFF; DNA: TGTGCCAGCACCGGGACTAGCGGGAGGCCTTCCTACAATGAGCAGTTCTTC
J: TRBJ2-1; D: TRBD2; size: many; V: TRBV20-1; CDR3: CSAGVGHPGLAGVYNEQFF; DNA: TGCAGTGCTGGGGTGGGACATCCCGGACTAGCGGGAGTTTACAATGAGCAGTTCTTC
J: TRBJ2-7; D: TRBD2; size: many; V: TRBV20-1; CDR3: CSASSASGGAPYEQYF; DNA: TGCAGTGCTTCCTCGGCATCCGGGGGGGCCCCCTACGAGCAGTACTTC
J: TRBJ2-4; D: NA; size: many; V: TRBV7-6; CDR3: CASSFGAKNIQYF; DNA: TGTGCCAGCAGCTTCGGTGCCAAAAACATTCAGTACTTC
J: TRBJ2-1; D: TRBD2; size: many; V: TRBV5-1; CDR3: CASSLDRNVGLASSRAHNEQFF; DNA: TGCGCCAGCAGCTTGGACCGCAACGTGGGACTAGCGTCCTCCCGGGCGCACAATGAGCAGTTCTTC
J: TRBJ2-1; D: TRBD1; size: NA; V: TRBV7-8; CDR3: CASSTLGDRGGNEQFF; DNA: TGTGCCAGCAGCACCTTAGGGGACAGGGGTGGCAATGAGCAGTTCTTC
J: TRBJ2-3; D: TRBD1; size: many; V: TRBV6-1; CDR3: CASSVGQGADTQYF; DNA: TGTGCCAGCAGTGTTGGTCAGGGGGCCGATACGCAGTATTTT
J: TRBJ2-1; D: TRBD1; size: NA; V: TRBV7-9; CDR3: CASSLTGGTYNEQFF; DNA: TGTGCCAGCAGCTTGACAGGGGGGACCTACAATGAGCAGTTCTTC
J: TRBJ2-4; D: TRBD1; size: many; V: TRBV28; CDR3: CASNERDRGLFLKNIQYF; DNA: TGTGCCAGCAATGAACGGGACAGGGGGCTATTCCTCAAAAACATTCAGTACTTC
J: TRBJ1-5; D: TRBD1; size: once; V: TRBV15; CDR3: CATRHHSGTGVPQPQHF; DNA: TGTGCCACCAGACACCACTCCGGGACAGGGGTCCCTCAGCCCCAGCATTTT
J: TRBJ2-2; D: NA; size: many; V: TRBV5-6; CDR3: CASSLALRGRNTGELFF; DNA: TGTGCCAGCAGCTTGGCCCTGCGGGGGCGGAACACCGGGGAGCTGTTTTTT
J: TRBJ2-1; D: TRBD2; size: many; V: TRBV7-2; CDR3: CASSFSGGAYNEQFF; DNA: TGTGCCAGCAGCTTTAGCGGGGGGGCCTACAATGAGCAGTTCTTC
J: TRBJ1-5; D: TRBD1; size: many; V: TRBV10-3; CDR3: CAISERQGNGNQPQHF; DNA: TGTGCCATCAGTGAGCGACAGGGGAATGGGAATCAGCCCCAGCATTTT
J: TRBJ1-2; D: TRBD1; size: many; V: TRBV7-2; CDR3: CASSLGQGFGYTF; DNA: TGTGCCAGCAGCTTAGGACAGGGGTTTGGCTACACCTTC
J: TRBJ1-2; D: TRBD1; size: many; V: TRBV29-1; CDR3: CSVVQGARGGYTF; DNA: TGCAGCGTTGTCCAGGGGGCGCGAGGTGGCTACACCTTC
J: TRBJ1-2; D: TRBD1; size: many; V: TRBV5-1; CDR3: CASSPGTGNSGYTF; DNA: TGCGCCAGCAGCCCGGGGACAGGGAATAGTGGCTACACCTTC
J: TRBJ1-1; D: NA; size: many; V: TRBV5-1; CDR3: CASSGGLPNTEAFF; DNA: TGCGCCAGCAGCGGGGGACTCCCGAACACTGAAGCTTTCTTT
J: TRBJ1-2; D: NA; size: many; V: TRBV10-1; CDR3: CASSEAGVVVYGYTF; DNA: TGCGCCAGCAGTGAGGCGGGGGTTGTCGTCTATGGCTACACCTTC
J: TRBJ2-5; D: NA; size: many; V: TRBV20-1; CDR3: CSARVLRGGETQYF; DNA: TGCAGTGCTAGAGTACTCAGGGGGGGAGAGACCCAGTACTTC
J: TRBJ1-1; D: NA; size: many; V: TRBV7-3; CDR3: CASSLTSGGGTEAFF; DNA: TGTGCCAGCAGCTTAACGAGCGGCGGGGGCACTGAAGCTTTCTTT
J: TRBJ1-2; D: NA; size: NA; V: TRBV6-1; CDR3: CASSEYGYTF; DNA: TGTGCCAGCAGTGAATATGGCTACACCTTC
J: TRBJ2-1; D: NA; size: few; V: TRBV30; CDR3: CAWGGGGIHTRNSYNEQFF; DNA: TGTGCCTGGGGGGGAGGCGGGATACACACCCGAAACTCTTACAATGAGCAGTTCTTC
J: TRBJ2-3; D: NA; size: many; V: TRBV20-1; CDR3: CSAEGGAEDTQYF; DNA: TGCAGTGCGGAGGGGGGGGCGGAAGATACGCAGTATTTT
J: TRBJ1-2; D: TRBD1; size: many; V: TRBV6-6; CDR3: CASRADFIRTGRNYGYTF; DNA: TGTGCCAGCAGGGCCGATTTCATTAGGACAGGGAGGAACTATGGCTACACCTTC
J: TRBJ2-2; D: NA; size: many; V: TRBV3-1; CDR3: CASSQVSGGAISTGELFF; DNA: TGTGCCAGCAGCCAAGTATCTGGGGGCGCGATATCCACCGGGGAGCTGTTTTTT
J: TRBJ1-2; D: NA; size: many; V: TRBV5-1; CDR3: CASSMTAEAYGYTF; DNA: TGCGCCAGCAGCATGACAGCTGAAGCTTATGGCTACACCTTC
J: TRBJ1-1; D: NA; size: many; V: TRBV4-2; CDR3: CASSQDHRGNTEAFF; DNA: TGTGCCAGCAGCCAAGATCACCGAGGGAACACTGAAGCTTTCTTT
J: TRBJ1-2; D: NA; size: many; V: TRBV5-1; CDR3: CASSLGPDYGYTF; DNA: TGCGCCAGCAGCTTGGGACCGGACTATGGCTACACCTTC
J: TRBJ1-2; D: NA; size: many; V: TRBV5-1; CDR3: CASSLQTQAHRGYGYTF; DNA: TGCGCCAGCAGCTTACAAACCCAGGCCCATCGCGGCTATGGCTACACCTTC